The entry below describes one TCR beta chain. This sample is drawn from a study of cytomegalovirus exposure and HLA in healthy donors. Trimming cost V 0 bases and J 13 bases; bases outside gene matches: 7. CDR3 length equals 14 residues. CDR1 GTSNPN and CDR2 SVGIG come from the germline V gene (reference sequence). These donors counted as nominally healthy when sampled, but unrecorded immune exposures were likely. The primer mix had 60 Vbeta and 13 Jbeta primers. Here immunoSEQ multiplex PCR was the method, and the copy in TCRdb shows in-frame clones only, minus some. The table has roughly 140,000 clones, roughly three quarters seen once.

The chain joins TRBV30 to TRBJ1-6; 9 bases are shared with TRBD1. Material for sequencing was PBMCs. This receptor was identified in a woman in her fifties or sixties in good health and CMV-seronegative. The DNA of the CDR3 is TGTGCCTGGAGTGTGGGGACAGGGAGGAATCCCCTCCACTTT. The encoded protein is CAWSVGTGRNPLHF.